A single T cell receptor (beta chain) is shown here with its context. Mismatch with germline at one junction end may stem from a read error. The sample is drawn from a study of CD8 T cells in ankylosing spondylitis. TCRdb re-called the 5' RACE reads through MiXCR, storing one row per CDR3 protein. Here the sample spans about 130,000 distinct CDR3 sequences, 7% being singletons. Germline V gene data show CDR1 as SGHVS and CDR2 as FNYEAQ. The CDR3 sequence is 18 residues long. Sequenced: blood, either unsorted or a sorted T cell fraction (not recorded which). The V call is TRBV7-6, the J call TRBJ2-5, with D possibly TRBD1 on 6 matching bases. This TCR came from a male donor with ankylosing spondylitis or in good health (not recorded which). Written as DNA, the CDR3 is TGTGCCAGCAGCTTAATGAGCACAGGGTCGTGGGGGCAAGAGAACCAGTACTTC. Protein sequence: CASSLMSTGSWGQENQYF.